This T cell receptor beta chain was sequenced in a study of beta chain features in type 1 diabetes. Study in general: Patients and healthy donors were similar in age, gender and cell yields. Study-wide results and limits: Across all four CD4+ subsets, people with type 1 diabetes showed modestly shorter TCRB CDR3s.

The CDR3 extends over 14 amino acids. Deletions cut 1 base from V and 10 bases from J, with 11 bases between. CDR1 is SGHTA and CDR2 is FQGNSA in the germline V gene. This clone was detected many times. The antigen remains unidentified. By way of CD45RO/CCR7/CD25/CD127/CD95/CD27, the CD4+ regulatory, stem cell-like memory, central memory and naive cells were sorted. Sorted populations all had greater than 95% purity. Expressed TCRB transcripts were sequenced after all isolated RNA was converted to cDNA. Naive, central memory and regulatory T cell samples averaged around 3.3 million reads. Here immunoSEQ multiplex PCR was the method, and the copy in TCRdb shows in-frame clones only, minus some. Here the sample spans roughly 130,000 clones, about a sixth being singletons.

V usage is TRBV7-2 and J usage is TRBJ1-6; D unresolved. This TCR was recovered from a man in his thirties or forties with type 1 diabetes. The specimen was central memory CD4+ T cells from blood. CDR3 residues: CASSLGRDGSPLHF. CDR3 DNA: TGTGCCAGCAGCTTAGGAAGGGATGGGTCACCCCTCCACTTT. The full variable domain, in which reference TRBV7-2 and TRBJ1-6 provide the parts outside the CDR3, is GAGVSQSPSNKVTEKGKDVELRCDPISGHTALYWYRQSLGQGLEFLIYFQGNSAPDKSGLPSDRFSAERTGGSVSTLTIQRTQQEDSAVYLCASSLGRDGSPLHFGNGTRLTVT.